A single sample is the source of the 28 T cell receptor beta chains below, sequenced in a study of control samples from healthy donors and cancer patients. Assay used: immunoSEQ multiplex PCR; TCRdb lists only in-frame clones, some missing. The profile shows about 130,000 clones, about 90% of them singletons. The sample taken for sequencing was blood. All receptors come from a man aged 18 to 30 in good health.

The rearrangement joins TRBV5-1 to TRBJ1-3; 9 bases line up with TRBD1. Germline V gene data show CDR1 as SGHRS and CDR2 as YFSETQ. This CDR3 has 16 residues. V was pared by 1 base and J by 1 base, with 3 bases of the junction left unmatched. CDR3 residues: CASSLKQGASGNTIYF. In nucleotides, the CDR3 is TGCGCCAGCAGCTTGAAACAGGGGGCTTCTGGAAACACCATATATTTT. The full variable domain, with the rest looked up from reference TRBV5-1 and TRBJ1-3, is KAGVTQTPRYLIKTRGQQVTLSCSPISGHRSVSWYQQTPGQGLQFLFEYFSETQRNKGNFPGRFSGRQFSNSRSEMNVSTLELGDSALYLCASSLKQGASGNTIYFGEGSWLTVV.

This clone was seen a single time. The J gene is TRBJ2-3, the V gene TRBV10-3, with 7 positions matching TRBD1. This CDR3 has 18 amino acids. V was clipped by 4 bases and J by 2 bases; unmatched bases: 15. The germline CDR1 and CDR2 sequences are ENHRY and SYGVKD. CDR3 sequence reads: CAISGRAGGQPTTDTQYF. In DNA form, the CDR3 reads TGTGCCATCAGTGGAAGGGCAGGGGGACAACCTACCACAGATACGCAGTATTTT.

The chain joins TRBV24-1 to TRBJ2-1; 11 nucleotides align to TRBD1. The junction had 4 bases not matched to a gene; V was cut back by 3 bases and J by 7 bases. The CDR3 is made up of 15 amino acids. Germline V gives CDR1 KGHDR, CDR2 SFDVKD. CDR3 in amino acids: CATSDTGTGGNEQFF. The CDR3 bases are TGTGCCACCAGTGATACGGGGACAGGGGGGAATGAGCAGTTCTTC.

The genes are TRBV6-5 and TRBJ1-1; D not resolved. Germline CDR1 MNHEY, CDR2 SVGAGI. The CDR3 has 13 residues. Trimming took 8 bases from V and 0 from J, leaving 10 bases between them. The CDR3 loop reads CASAVRLNTEAFF. The CDR3, as DNA: TGTGCCAGCGCAGTACGCCTGAACACTGAAGCTTTCTTT.

V usage is TRBV7-8 and J usage is TRBJ2-2; no clear D gene. V was cut by 3 bases and J by 6 bases, with 8 bases left in between. CDR3 length: 13 residues. Germline V gives CDR1 SGHVS, CDR2 FQNEAQ. The CDR3 sequence is CASSFVEAGELFF. Written as DNA, the CDR3 is TGTGCCAGCAGCTTCGTTGAGGCCGGGGAGCTGTTTTTT.

The gene calls are TRBV9 and TRBJ2-2; D is unclear. This CDR3 has 17 residues. The V and J ends lost 4 bases and 6 bases respectively, with 22 bases between them. Germline CDR1 reads SGDLS; CDR2 reads YYNGEE. CDR3 sequence: CASSPWRGSGVPGELFF. Here the CDR3 DNA reads TGTGCCAGCAGCCCCTGGAGAGGCAGTGGGGTGCCCGGGGAGCTGTTTTTT.

This clone occurred once. The V gene is TRBV5-1, the J gene TRBJ2-1; 7 positions match TRBD2. The CDR3 extends over 15 amino acids. The germline V gene encodes CDR1 SGHRS and CDR2 YFSETQ. The J segment lost 2 bases and the V segment lost 0 bases, leaving 2 bases of the junction unmatched. This chain's CDR3 is CASSLEAGAYNEQFF. The CDR3 nucleotides read TGCGCCAGCAGCTTGGAGGCGGGGGCCTACAATGAGCAGTTCTTC.

The chain uses TRBV7-3 and TRBJ2-3; TRBD2 aligns across 8 bases. Germline V gene data show CDR1 as SGHTA and CDR2 as FQGTGA. The CDR3 totals 15 residues. J lost 3 bases, V lost 6 bases, and 8 bases had no gene match. The CDR3 bases are TGTGCCAGCAGTCTAAGCGGGAGTAGAACAGATACGCAGTATTTT. It codes for CASSLSGSRTDTQYF.

This clone was seen more than once but under ten times. The V and J genes are TRBV5-1 and TRBJ1-2; D unclear. Trimming removed 0 bases from V and 8 bases from J, with 11 bases in between. Germline-derived CDR1 and CDR2 are SGHRS and YFSETQ. The CDR3 length is 13 residues. CDR3 sequence: CASSLDGPRGYTF. CDR3 coding DNA: TGCGCCAGCAGCTTGGATGGCCCCCGGGGCTACACCTTC.

The sample holds one count of this clone. The V and J genes are TRBV9 and TRBJ1-5; D not certain. Trimming removed 0 bases from V and 0 bases from J, with 10 bases in between. The CDR3 runs to 16 residues. Germline CDR1 SGDLS, CDR2 YYNGEE. CDR3 sequence (DNA): TGTGCCAGCAGCGTAGGGGCAGGAGCTAGCAATCAGCCCCAGCATTTT. This encodes CASSVGAGASNQPQHF.

The chain links TRBV5-1 to TRBJ2-7; weak D call: TRBD2 (6 bases). CDR1 and CDR2 from the germline V gene are SGHRS and YFSETQ. Trimming removed 3 bases at V and 6 bases at J, with 19 bases between. The CDR3 consists of 15 residues. CDR3 in DNA: TGCGCCAGCAGCTCGACCCCGGGGAGGAAGGGCGAGCAGTACTTC. Translation gives CASSSTPGRKGEQYF.

The V gene is TRBV10-3, the J gene TRBJ1-6, with D uncertain. Trimming stripped 3 bases from V and 0 bases from J, with 6 bases between. The germline V gene has CDR1 ENHRY and CDR2 SYGVKD. This CDR3 region has 15 residues. The DNA for the CDR3 is TGTGCCATCAGTGAAGGGAGCTCCTATAATTCACCCCTCCACTTT. It specifies CAISEGSSYNSPLHF.

V gene TRBV19 combines with J gene TRBJ2-3; 7 nucleotides agree with TRBD2. CDR3 length: 14 residues. Germline V lookup: CDR1 LNHDA, CDR2 SQIVND (reference sequence). With V trimmed by 4 bases and J by 3 bases, 4 bases remained unmatched. CDR3: CASSRGLQTDTQYF. DNA of the CDR3: TGTGCCAGTAGTAGGGGACTACAAACAGATACGCAGTATTTT. Full variable domain (rest looked up from reference TRBV19 and TRBJ2-3): DGGITQSPKYLFRKEGQNVTLSCEQNLNHDAMYWYRQDPGQGLRLIYYSQIVNDFQKGDIAEGYSVSREKKESFPLTVTSAQKNPTAFYLCASSRGLQTDTQYFGPGTRLTVL.

This chain joins TRBV19 and TRBJ2-4; no definite D call. The germline CDR1 and CDR2 sequences are LNHDA and SQIVND (reference sequence). This CDR3 comprises 14 residues. V shed 9 bases and J shed 0 bases, with 12 bases lying between them. CDR3 in amino acids: CARDGPRAKNIQYF. Here the CDR3 DNA reads TGTGCCAGGGACGGTCCTAGAGCCAAAAACATTCAGTACTTC. The full variable domain, rest sourced from reference TRBV19 and TRBJ2-4, is DGGITQSPKYLFRKEGQNVTLSCEQNLNHDAMYWYRQDPGQGLRLIYYSQIVNDFQKGDIAEGYSVSREKKESFPLTVTSAQKNPTAFYLCARDGPRAKNIQYFGAGTRLSVL.

This clone was counted once. The genes are TRBV5-6 and TRBJ2-2, with TRBD1 identical over 7 bases. V gave up 7 bases and J gave up 3 bases; unmatched junction bases: 12. Germline V gene lookup returns CDR1 SGHDT and CDR2 YYEEEE. The CDR3 spans 16 residues. CDR3 in amino acids: CASGDLTGWDTGELFF. CDR3 DNA: TGTGCCAGCGGGGATTTGACAGGGTGGGACACCGGGGAGCTGTTTTTT.

The chain is built from TRBV7-8 and TRBJ1-6, with D perhaps matching TRBD1 (6 bases). The ends were cut back, 2 bases at V and 9 bases at J, with 11 bases in the middle. The CDR3 sequence is 14 residues long. Germline V gives CDR1 SGHVS, CDR2 FQNEAQ. In DNA form, the CDR3 reads TGTGCCAGCAGCTTACTACAGGGAGGTTCACCCCTCCACTTT. This gives the protein CASSLLQGGSPLHF.

The V and J genes are TRBV7-9 and TRBJ1-1; tentative D call: TRBD1 (6 bases). Germline V gives CDR1 SEHNR, CDR2 FQNEAQ (reference sequence). The ends were cut back, 5 bases at V and 7 bases at J, with 14 bases in the middle. The length of the CDR3 is 13 residues. The chain's CDR3 is CASSIQGGHEAFF. The CDR3 DNA reads as TGTGCCAGCAGCATACAGGGAGGGCATGAAGCTTTCTTT.

V is TRBV5-4 and J is TRBJ2-1; the D is unclear. Germline values: CDR1 SGHNT, CDR2 YYREEE (reference sequence). V gave up 1 base and J gave up 2 bases, with 10 bases separating them. CDR3 length: 15 amino acids. The CDR3 bases are TGTGCCAGCAGCTTGCCGCGCCCTACCTACAATGAGCAGTTCTTC. Translation: CASSLPRPTYNEQFF.

The V call is TRBV3-1 (or the pseudogene TRBV3-2), the J call TRBJ2-3, with a weak D call TRBD1 (6 bases). Trimming stripped 6 bases from V and 4 bases from J, with 11 bases between. From germline, CDR1 is LGHDT and CDR2 YNNKEL (reference sequence). The CDR3 is 13 residues long. The CDR3 protein is CASSRQVPDTQYF. The CDR3 region has the DNA TGTGCCAGCAGTCGACAGGTTCCAGATACGCAGTATTTT.

This sequence joins TRBV7-9 and TRBJ2-1; D might be TRBD2 (6 bases). This CDR3 has 15 residues. V was trimmed by 3 bases and J by 3 bases, leaving 12 bases between them. Germline V gene data show CDR1 as SEHNR and CDR2 as FQNEAQ (reference sequence). CDR3 nucleotide sequence: TGTGCCAGCAGCTTGGTCGGCGGGAACTACAATGAGCAGTTCTTC. Translation gives CASSLVGGNYNEQFF.

The sample holds one count of this clone. The CDR3 sequence: CASSYFVYNEQFF. CDR3 DNA: TGTGCCAGCAGTTACTTTGTTTACAATGAGCAGTTCTTC. The chain has TRBV6-2 or TRBV6-3 and TRBJ2-1, with D uncertain. CDR3 length equals 13 residues. The V gene's germline CDR1 is MNHEY and CDR2 SVGEGT. The V gene lost 1 base and the J gene lost 4 bases, with 5 bases spanning the gap.

The sample holds one count of this clone. The rearrangement links TRBV7-6 to TRBJ2-7; D gene ambiguous. Trimming left V 0 bases short and J 4 bases short, with 7 bases between. The CDR3 is made up of 13 amino acids. The germline V gene encodes CDR1 SGHVS and CDR2 FNYEAQ. In DNA, the CDR3 is TGTGCCAGCAGCTTAGCGTCGGATTACGAGCAGTACTTC. Residues: CASSLASDYEQYF. The entire variable domain, with the rest obtained from reference TRBV7-6 and TRBJ2-7, is as follows: GAGVSQSPRYKVTKRGQDVALRCDPISGHVSLYWYRQALGQGPEFLTYFNYEAQQDKSGLPNDRFSAERPEGSISTLTIQRTEQRDSAMYRCASSLASDYEQYFGPGTRLTVT.

This chain connects TRBV6-2 or TRBV6-3 to TRBJ1-5; TRBD1 is a possible D gene (5 bases). This CDR3 has 16 residues. The V end was cut by 6 bases, the J end by 0 bases, with 15 bases between. Germline CDR1 and CDR2: MNHEY and SVGEGT. The CDR3 DNA follows: TGTGCCAGCAGCCCTGGGACTCTTAGTAGCAATCAGCCCCAGCATTTT. Translation: CASSPGTLSSNQPQHF.

The rearrangement links TRBV10-3 to TRBJ2-1; no reliable D call. CDR3 length: 11 amino acids. Trimming cost V 3 bases and J 7 bases, with 4 bases left between them. Germline V gene data show CDR1 as ENHRY and CDR2 as SYGVKD. The CDR3 loop reads CAISERNEQFF. Here the CDR3 DNA reads TGTGCCATCAGTGAAAGGAATGAGCAGTTCTTC.

This sequence joins TRBV24-1 and TRBJ1-2, with D tentatively TRBD1 (6 bases). This CDR3 spans 13 amino acids. V was trimmed by 5 bases and J by 14 bases, leaving 20 bases between them. Germline V CDR1 and CDR2: KGHDR, SFDVKD. As DNA, the CDR3 is TGTGCCACCAGTGTCCAACACCGGGACATAAAGACCTTC. Translating it yields CATSVQHRDIKTF.

To note about this clone: At one boundary the junction diverges from the germline segment, which might be a read error. This sequence joins TRBV6-1 and TRBJ2-2, with D possibly being TRBD2 (5 bases). The CDR3 length is 12 residues. Germline V CDR1 and CDR2: MNHNS, SASEGT. The CDR3 protein is CASREAVGELFF. The CDR3 DNA reads TGTGCCAGCAGGGAAGCGGTCGGGGAGCTGTTTTTT.

This clone showed up just once. CDR3 loop: CAWSLSGTSGNTIYF. Written as DNA, the CDR3 is TGTGCCTGGAGCCTGTCAGGGACTTCTGGAAACACCATATATTTT. The V call is TRBV30, the J call TRBJ1-3; TRBD1 might be the D (5 bases). The CDR3 is 15 residues long. The germline gives CDR1 GTSNPN, CDR2 SVGIG (reference sequence). V was pared by 3 bases and J by 1 base, with 13 bases between.

The chain uses TRBV4-2 and TRBJ1-4; TRBD1 matches 7 bases. The CDR3 is 15 residues long. J lost 7 bases, V lost 3 bases, and 8 bases had no gene match. Germline CDR1 reads LGHNA; CDR2 reads YNFKEQ. CDR3 nucleotide sequence: TGTGCCAGCAGCCACTTTGACAGGGACATTGAAAAACTGTTTTTT. Protein sequence: CASSHFDRDIEKLFF.